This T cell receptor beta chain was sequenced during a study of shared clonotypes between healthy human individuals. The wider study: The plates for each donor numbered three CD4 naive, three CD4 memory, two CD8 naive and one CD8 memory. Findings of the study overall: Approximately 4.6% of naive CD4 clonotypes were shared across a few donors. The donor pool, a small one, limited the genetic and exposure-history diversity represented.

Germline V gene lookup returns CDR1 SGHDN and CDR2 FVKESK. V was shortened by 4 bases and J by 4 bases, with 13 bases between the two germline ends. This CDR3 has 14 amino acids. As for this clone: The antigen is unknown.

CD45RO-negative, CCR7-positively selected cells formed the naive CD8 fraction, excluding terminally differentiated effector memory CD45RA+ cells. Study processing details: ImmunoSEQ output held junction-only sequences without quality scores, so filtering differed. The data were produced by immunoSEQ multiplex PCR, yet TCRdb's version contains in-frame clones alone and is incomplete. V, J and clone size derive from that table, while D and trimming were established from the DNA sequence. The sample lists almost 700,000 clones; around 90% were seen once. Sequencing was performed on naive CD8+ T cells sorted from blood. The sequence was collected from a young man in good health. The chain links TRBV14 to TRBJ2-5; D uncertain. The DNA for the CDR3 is TGTGCCAGCAGCCCGACGGCCCTCCCAGAGACCCAGTACTTC. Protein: CASSPTALPETQYF.